The following is a T cell receptor beta chain sequence with its context. Its cognate antigen is unknown. The CDR3 is 13 residues long. Per germline, CDR1 MNHEY and CDR2 SVGAGI. V was shortened by 6 bases and J by 11 bases, with 19 bases between the two germline ends. The protocol was immunoSEQ multiplex PCR, while the TCRdb copy is restricted to in-frame clones and leaves out a portion. The profile covers some 68,000 clones, with 84% appearing a single time and roughly 4.9% taken by the ten largest. The data were taken from a study of Tregs in tolerant kidney transplant recipients. Study-wide results and caveats: Biological reproducibility was not directly addressed, but technical replication error appeared minimal.

The sequencing sample was made of CD4+ T cells from blood. V and J are TRBV6-5 and TRBJ1-1; unclear D gene. The sequence was collected from a human donor in good health. The CDR3 region is CASRGDNREKAFF. The CDR3 DNA reads as TGTGCCAGCAGGGGTGATAACCGGGAGAAGGCTTTCTTT.